This TCR beta chain was recorded in a study of blood T cell repertoires in COVID-19. Study-wide background: Samples representing acute and convalescent COVID-19 were sourced from the United States, Italy and Spain. T cells, B-cell-depleted T cells, or PBMCs provided the cDNA or gDNA that served as material.

CDR3 length equals 17 residues. In germline, CDR1 is SEHNR, CDR2 FQNEAQ (reference sequence). V was pared by 4 bases and J by 2 bases, with 10 bases of the junction left unmatched. This clone was seen a handful of times. The authors' processing: For nucleated cells, counts were estimated from reference gene primer amplification. Repertoires were generated with immunoSEQ multiplex PCR, while TCRdb's copy carries only in-frame clones and drops some. V, J and clone size were drawn from that table, and D and trimming were deduced from the DNA. The table has around 40,000 clones, around 86% seen once; the top ten hold under 25%.

This chain uses TRBV7-9 with TRBJ2-2; TRBD1 matches 7 bases. Source material: peripheral blood. This receptor was obtained from a man aged 50 to 60 with active COVID-19. The CDR3 bases are TGTGCCAGCAGCTCATTCCCCGGGACAGTCAACACCGGGGAGCTGTTTTTT. The encoded protein is CASSSFPGTVNTGELFF. Supplemented by reference TRBV7-9 and TRBJ2-2, the full variable domain reads DTGVSQNPRHKITKRGQNVTFRCDPISEHNRLYWYRQTLGQGPEFLTYFQNEAQLEKSRLLSDRFSAERPKGSFSTLEIQRTEQGDSAMYLCASSSFPGTVNTGELFFGEGSRLTVL.